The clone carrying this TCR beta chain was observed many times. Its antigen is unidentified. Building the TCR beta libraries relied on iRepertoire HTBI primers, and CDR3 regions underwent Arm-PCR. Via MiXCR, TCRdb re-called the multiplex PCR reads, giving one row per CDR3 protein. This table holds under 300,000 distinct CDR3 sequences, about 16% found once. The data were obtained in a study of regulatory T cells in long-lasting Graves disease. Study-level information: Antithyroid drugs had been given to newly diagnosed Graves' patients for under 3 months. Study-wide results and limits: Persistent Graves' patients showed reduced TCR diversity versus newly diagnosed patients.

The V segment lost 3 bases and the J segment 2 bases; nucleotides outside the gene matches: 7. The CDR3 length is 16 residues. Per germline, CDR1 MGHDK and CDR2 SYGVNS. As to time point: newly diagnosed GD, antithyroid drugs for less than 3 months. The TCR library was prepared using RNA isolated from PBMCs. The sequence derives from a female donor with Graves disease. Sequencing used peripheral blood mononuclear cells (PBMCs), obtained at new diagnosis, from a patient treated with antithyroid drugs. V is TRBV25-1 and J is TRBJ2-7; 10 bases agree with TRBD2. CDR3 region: CASSEGGTSGTYEQYF. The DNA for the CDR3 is TGTGCCAGCAGTGAGGGAGGAACTAGCGGGACCTACGAGCAGTACTTC.